The rows below give T cell receptor beta chains drawn from one sample of a study of monozygotic twins with inflammatory bowel disease. Reprocessing the 5' RACE reads, TCRdb reports a single entry for every CDR3 protein and omits DNA. The data include 150,000 to 200,000 distinct CDR3 sequences; the top ten clones carry roughly 7%. The sequencing sample was made of blood. The receptors originated from a human donor with ulcerative colitis or Crohn's disease, or a healthy co-twin of an affected twin (not recorded which). The CDR3 runs from the conserved cysteine through the conserved F or W.

v_gene	j_gene	CDR3aa
TRBV5-1	TRBJ2-5	CASSLGQGEETQYF
TRBV5-1	TRBJ2-2	CASSSTAPTGELFF
TRBV9	TRBJ2-5	CASSVSTRAGQETQYF
TRBV7-6	TRBJ2-3	CASSSRSYADTQYF
TRBV5-1	TRBJ2-1	CASSWPLGTATYNEQFF
TRBV29-1	TRBJ1-5	CSVESGNGNQPQHF
TRBV18	TRBJ2-7	CASSPRGSGTYEQYF
TRBV6-2/TRBV6-3	TRBJ2-3	CASSELAETRIRDTQYF
TRBV5-4	TRBJ2-3	CASSLGNTDTQYF
TRBV29-1	TRBJ1-1	CSGTGRGSSTEAFF
TRBV20-1	TRBJ2-1	CSASTGTSVYNEQFF
TRBV12-3/TRBV12-4	TRBJ2-7	CASSPGGQGYEQYF
TRBV27	TRBJ2-7	CASSFAGEQYF
TRBV5-8	TRBJ2-1	CASSPGLAAHNEQFF
TRBV24-1	TRBJ1-5	CATSDRTGGPNQPQHF
TRBV6-1	TRBJ1-2	CATFGTGIFNYGYTF
TRBV18	TRBJ2-7	CASSGAGTGGYEQYF
TRBV7-9	TRBJ2-5	CASSVAGGGETQYF
TRBV19	TRBJ2-1	CASSREGTIYNEQFF
TRBV29-1	TRBJ1-2	CSARTGPPYGYTF
TRBV6-5	TRBJ1-6	CASSYSNRVDSPLHF
TRBV3-1	TRBJ1-2	CASSQDGAFTRGYTF
TRBV5-5	TRBJ1-2	CASSIRDNSGYTF
TRBV5-6	TRBJ1-2	CASSLPQSEYYGYTF
TRBV7-2	TRBJ2-3	CASRIAGTRGTDTQYF
TRBV10-3	TRBJ1-1	CAIGKGPINTEAFF
TRBV2	TRBJ2-2	CATGQGANTGELFF
TRBV15	TRBJ2-2	CATSRGLAWPGELFF
TRBV7-9	TRBJ2-3	CASSLGRGLQSTDTQYF
TRBV5-1	TRBJ1-1	CASSSARVGNTEAFF
TRBV29-1	TRBJ2-7	CSVGGGQLNHEQYF
TRBV20-1	TRBJ2-3	CSAIPGGRADTQYF
TRBV20-1	TRBJ2-1	CSARERRLAAYNEQFF
TRBV6-5	TRBJ1-1	CASSYATTGGTEAFF
TRBV30	TRBJ1-1	CAWTSGWGTEAFF
TRBV24-1	TRBJ2-7	CATSDSRTASYEQYF
TRBV12-3/TRBV12-4	TRBJ1-4	CASSFTGRYEKLFF
TRBV29-1	TRBJ2-3	CSVFLSPDTQYF
TRBV27	TRBJ1-1	CASRGVLGTEAFF
TRBV5-6	TRBJ1-3	CASSLAWDRGLSGNTIYF
TRBV24-1	TRBJ1-5	CATIVWARDHQPQHF
TRBV3-1	TRBJ2-1	CASSPFIDRISNEQFF
TRBV6-2/TRBV6-3	TRBJ2-1	CASSYSVGRGSSYNEQFF
TRBV6-5	TRBJ2-2	CASSLYRDTGRTGELFF
TRBV5-6	TRBJ2-3	CASSRLSTDTQYF
TRBV15	TRBJ2-5	CATSRDPEETQYF